These T cell receptor beta chains were read from a single sample in a study of a mutant IDH1 vaccine in newly diagnosed glioma. Their antigens remain unidentified. TCRdb's table, derived via immunoSEQ multiplex PCR, lists solely in-frame clones and lacks some. Of 60,000 to 65,000 clones in the sample, about four fifths were seen once. Source: PBMCs, taken from a glioma patient whose treatment included an IDH1 peptide vaccine. The receptors here all came from a man aged 35 to 55 with glioma. CDR3s include the opening cysteine and the closing phenylalanine or tryptophan. D genes are given only for firm matches. The size field is filled for only some rows; it gives once, few, many or a size class.

j_call | d_call | clone_size | v_call | cdr3_aa | cdr3_nt
TRBJ1-5 | TRBD1 | NA | TRBV29-1 | CSVAGTGSWQPQHF | TGCAGCGTAGCCGGGACAGGGTCCTGGCAGCCCCAGCATTTT
TRBJ1-3 | NA | NA | TRBV7-9 | CASRPPPLNIYF | TGTGCCAGCAGACCCCCCCCCTTGAACATATATTTT
TRBJ2-7 | TRBD2 | NA | TRBV28 | CASSLTLAGGKDREQYF | TGTGCCAGCAGTTTAACTCTAGCGGGAGGGAAGGATCGCGAGCAGTACTTC
TRBJ2-2 | TRBD1 | NA | TRBV18 | CASSGQGNTGELFF | TGTGCCAGCTCAGGACAGGGGAACACCGGGGAGCTGTTTTTT
TRBJ1-4 | NA | NA | TRBV28 | CASGWSIKEKLFF | TGTGCCAGCGGATGGAGTATCAAGGAAAAACTGTTTTTT
TRBJ1-4 | NA | NA | TRBV9 | CASSSVGNEKLFF | TGTGCCAGCAGCTCGGTGGGGAACGAAAAACTGTTTTTT
TRBJ2-1 | NA | NA | TRBV10-3 | CAISELLSSYNEQFF | TGTGCCATCAGTGAGCTGTTGAGCTCCTACAATGAGCAGTTCTTC
TRBJ2-5 | NA | NA | TRBV11-1 | CASSFGETQYF | TGTGCCAGCAGCTTTGGAGAGACCCAGTACTTC
TRBJ2-7 | NA | NA | TRBV6-1 | CASSEEGYWQYF | TGTGCCAGCAGTGAAGAGGGTTATTGGCAGTACTTC
TRBJ2-2 | NA | NA | TRBV14 | CASSPRVYTGELFF | TGTGCCAGCAGCCCCCGGGTTTACACCGGGGAGCTGTTTTTT
TRBJ1-5 | NA | few | TRBV21-1 | CASGLGTGERNQPQHF | TGTGCCAGCGGCCTCGGGACAGGGGAACGCAATCAGCCCCAGCATTTT
TRBJ2-5 | NA | NA | TRBV7-8 | CASSHPRGTQYF | TGTGCCAGCAGTCACCCCCGTGGGACCCAGTACTTC
TRBJ1-1 | TRBD1 | NA | TRBV28 | CATQRDRANTEAFF | TGTGCCACCCAGAGGGACAGAGCGAACACTGAAGCTTTCTTT
TRBJ2-7 | NA | NA | TRBV7-2 | CASSLGEGLEQYF | TGTGCCAGCAGCTTAGGAGAGGGTCTCGAGCAGTACTTC
TRBJ1-2 | NA | once | TRBV21-1 | CASSGGRRQCGYGYTF | TGTGCCAGCAGCGGGGGCAGGCGTCAATGTGGCTATGGCTACACCTTC
TRBJ2-7 | NA | NA | TRBV10-2 | CASRGTVSYEQYF | TGCGCCAGCAGAGGGACGGTTTCCTACGAGCAGTACTTC
TRBJ1-2 | NA | NA | TRBV18 | CASSPPGVVGGYTF | TGTGCCAGCTCACCACCGGGGGTAGTAGGTGGCTACACCTTC
TRBJ1-2 | NA | NA | TRBV7-2 | CASSSYPRQANYGYTF | TGTGCCAGCAGCTCCTACCCTCGCCAGGCTAACTATGGCTACACCTTC